Included here is one T cell receptor (beta chain) sequence, with context. Its antigen is currently unknown. These data are taken from a study of CD8+CD57+ T cells in acquired aplastic anemia. Across the whole study: CD4+ cell libraries from healthy donors averaged about 10 million reads. Study-level findings and limits: Overlapping CD8+ CDR3 repertoires of patients and controls contained under 30 shared sequences.

TCR beta VDJ and CDR3 profiling used genomic DNA as template. TCRdb reprocessed the reads via MiXCR and lists one record per CDR3 protein. The sample lists 350,000 to 450,000 distinct CDR3 sequences, 65% to 80% occurring once. Trimming pared 7 bases from V and 13 bases from J, leaving 22 bases between. The length of the CDR3 is 13 residues. CDR1 and CDR2 from the germline V gene are ENHRY and SYGVKD. Sequenced sample: sorted CD4+, CD8+, or CD8+CD57+ T cells (not recorded which) from PBMCs. The rearrangement uses TRBV10-3 and TRBJ1-1; D is unclear. The source is a human donor in good health, serving as a control. CDR3 DNA sequence: TGTGCCATCAACTCGATAACGAACACTGAAAGTTTCTTT. Translating it yields CAINSITNTESFF.